This entry lists 17 T cell receptor beta chains sequenced from one sample in a study of blood T cell repertoires in COVID-19 (dated by TCRdb to 2018 to 2020). Library preparation was by the immunoSEQ multiplex PCR assay. Entries here come from immuneACCESS through TCRdb and include only in-frame sequences with V and J called. Some clones fail to appear in such tables; in the studies checked, an unresolved V gene covers under half of the shortfall, and the cause of the remainder is unknown. The table for this sample lists around 180,000 clones; 70% to 85% of them were counted only once. The ten biggest clones cover approximately 12% of the sample. Sequencing was done on a sample of PBMCs or T cells enriched from blood (not recorded which). The receptors stem from a man in his forties or fifties who had recovered from COVID-19.

The sample holds a few counts of this clone. The chain uses TRBV19 and TRBJ1-6; 7 bases line up with TRBD1. CDR3 length: 14 residues. V shed 8 bases and J 3 bases; nucleotides not matched to a gene: 4. Germline-derived CDR1 and CDR2 are LNHDA and SQIVND (reference sequence). CDR3 coding DNA: TGTGCCAGTTCGGGACAGTTCTATAATTCACCCCTCCACTTT. Protein product: CASSGQFYNSPLHF.

The chain carries TRBV27 and TRBJ2-1, with D maybe TRBD2 (5 bases). Deletions cut 8 bases from V and 2 bases from J, with 16 bases between. The CDR3 loop spans 15 amino acids. Germline CDR1 and CDR2: MNHEY and SMNVEV (reference sequence). In DNA form, the CDR3 reads TGTGCCAGCGGGAGACCACCCGTCGCCTACAATGAGCAGTTCTTC. Protein: CASGRPPVAYNEQFF.

Only one count was recorded for this clone. The chain couples TRBV7-8 to TRBJ1-2, with D unclear. The CDR3 sequence is 14 residues long. CDR1 is SGHVS and CDR2 is FQNEAQ in the germline V gene. V gave up 4 bases and J gave up 2 bases, with 11 bases separating them. The CDR3 loop is CASSSEGRNYGYTF. The CDR3, as DNA: TGTGCCAGCAGCTCCGAGGGCAGGAACTATGGCTACACCTTC. Looking up the rest from reference TRBV7-8 and TRBJ1-2 gives the full variable domain: GAGVSQSPRYKVAKRGQDVALRCDPISGHVSLFWYQQALGQGPEFLTYFQNEAQLDKSGLPSDRFFAERPEGSVSTLKIQRTQQEDSAVYLCASSSEGRNYGYTFGSGTRLTVV.

The chain joins TRBV19 to TRBJ2-1, with D perhaps TRBD2 (6 bases). Germline values: CDR1 LNHDA, CDR2 SQIVND (reference sequence). With 7 bases removed from V and 6 bases from J, the gap between germline ends came to 16 bases. The CDR3 is 14 amino acids. CDR3 nucleotide sequence: TGTGCCAGTACAGTAGCGGCGTTGGGCAATGAGCAGTTCTTC. Amino acid sequence: CASTVAALGNEQFF.

This sequence joins TRBV3-1 (or the pseudogene TRBV3-2) and TRBJ1-4; D gene unclear. The V and J ends lost 4 bases and 4 bases respectively, with 13 bases between them. CDR1 is LGHDT, CDR2 YNNKEL, per germline (reference sequence). The CDR3 consists of 15 residues. The CDR3 here is CASSPPVTVNEKLFF. CDR3 in DNA: TGTGCCAGCAGCCCGCCGGTTACCGTTAATGAAAAACTGTTTTTT.

The chain links TRBV11-2 to TRBJ1-2; D is perhaps TRBD1 (5 bases). CDR1 is SGHAT, CDR2 FQNNGV, per germline. This CDR3 spans 15 amino acids. The V and J ends lost 4 bases and 5 bases respectively, with 17 bases between them. Here the CDR3 DNA reads TGTGCCAGCAGCTCCTATAAGGGGAGGGCTTATGGCTACACCTTC. It encodes CASSSYKGRAYGYTF.

The V and J genes are TRBV7-9 and TRBJ2-2, with 9 positions matching TRBD1. The trim removed 6 bases at V and 6 bases at J, leaving 8 bases unmatched. Germline V lookup: CDR1 SEHNR, CDR2 FQNEAQ (reference sequence). CDR3 length: 15 residues. The CDR3 sequence is CASRPGQGGPGELFF. DNA for the CDR3: TGTGCCAGCAGACCGGGACAGGGAGGACCCGGGGAGCTGTTTTTT.

The chain uses TRBV7-6 and TRBJ2-5; D gene unclear. The V end was cut by 5 bases, the J end by 6 bases, with 16 bases between. This CDR3 comprises 14 residues. Germline CDR1 SGHVS, CDR2 FNYEAQ. CDR3 residues: CASSVGRPRKTQYF. CDR3 nucleotide sequence: TGTGCCAGCAGCGTAGGTCGGCCGCGGAAGACCCAGTACTTC.

This rearrangement joins TRBV28 to TRBJ1-4; 9 bases agree with TRBD1. The CDR3 has 14 amino acids. CDR1 and CDR2 (germline): MDHEN, SYDVKM. Germline trimming cut 6 bases from V and 6 bases from J; bases unmatched to any gene: 5. The CDR3 loop is CASRPGQGYEKLFF. In nucleotides, the CDR3 is TGTGCCAGCAGGCCGGGACAGGGATATGAAAAACTGTTTTTT.

This chain connects TRBV2 to TRBJ1-1; D unclear. Trimming pared 5 bases from V and 1 base from J, leaving 11 bases between. The CDR3 has 14 residues. Per the germline V gene, CDR1 is SNHLY and CDR2 is FYNNEI. CDR3: CASSLPQENTEAFF. CDR3 coding DNA: TGTGCCAGCAGTCTACCTCAGGAGAACACTGAAGCTTTCTTT.

V usage is TRBV19 and J usage is TRBJ1-2, with 7 nucleotides matching TRBD1. The CDR3 totals 13 residues. Germline assignment: CDR1 LNHDA and CDR2 SQIVND (reference sequence). The trim removed 10 bases at V and 1 base at J, leaving 6 bases unmatched. This chain's CDR3 is CATQTGSNYGYTF. The CDR3 DNA is TGTGCCACCCAGACAGGGAGTAACTATGGCTACACCTTC.

The chain joins TRBV3-1 (or the pseudogene TRBV3-2) to TRBJ1-2; weak D call: TRBD1 (6 bases). This CDR3 spans 17 amino acids. V lost 3 bases and J lost 2, with 19 bases in between. Germline V gene lookup returns CDR1 LGHDT and CDR2 YNNKEL (reference sequence). CDR3 DNA sequence: TGTGCCAGCAGCCACCGAACAGGGTGGTCCCCAAACTATGGCTACACCTTC. This codes for CASSHRTGWSPNYGYTF.

The V call is TRBV5-6, the J call TRBJ2-2, with D hard to call. In germline, CDR1 is SGHDT, CDR2 YYEEEE. The V end lost 0 bases, the J end lost 1 base, and 7 bases lay between the germline ends. CDR3 length: 15 amino acids. The CDR3 nucleotides are TGTGCCAGCAGCTTGGTGCAGTTGAACACCGGGGAGCTGTTTTTT. Translating it yields CASSLVQLNTGELFF.

The CDR3 nucleotides read TGTGCCAGTAGTCTTCGGACTTTGGGGAAACTGTTTTTT. It yields the protein CASSLRTLGKLFF. The genes are TRBV19 and TRBJ1-4; no definite D call. The CDR3 covers 13 residues. The germline V and J ends were trimmed by 5 bases and 11 bases, with 15 bases remaining between them. The germline V gene encodes CDR1 LNHDA and CDR2 SQIVND (reference sequence).

The chain is built from TRBV27 and TRBJ2-3, with D tentatively TRBD1 (5 bases). The germline V gene encodes CDR1 MNHEY and CDR2 SMNVEV (reference sequence). V lost 6 bases, J lost 3 bases, and 10 bases lay in between. The CDR3 contains 13 residues. Here the CDR3 DNA reads TGTGCCAGCAGGACAGAGAATACAGATACGCAGTATTTT. As protein: CASRTENTDTQYF.

The count of this clone is one. The CDR3: CASSLTTGDTQYF. The CDR3 DNA sequence: TGTGCCAGCAGCCTGACGACCGGGGATACGCAGTATTTT. The chain couples TRBV5-4 to TRBJ2-3; unclear D gene. V was trimmed by 4 bases and J by 6 bases, leaving 12 bases between them. CDR3 length: 13 amino acids. CDR1 is SGHNT and CDR2 is YYREEE in the germline V gene (reference sequence).

V gene TRBV5-1 combines with J gene TRBJ1-2, with D uncertain. CDR3 length: 12 residues. Trimming shortened V by 4 bases and J by 7 bases, and 11 bases separated the two germline ends. Germline V gives CDR1 SGHRS, CDR2 YFSETQ. The DNA for the CDR3 is TGCGCCAGCAGCCCTCCGGGTAGTGGCTACACCTTC. Translation gives CASSPPGSGYTF.